The 2 T cell receptor beta chains in this list originate from one sample, sequenced in a study of blood T cell repertoires in COVID-19. Repertoires were generated with immunoSEQ multiplex PCR, while TCRdb's copy carries only in-frame clones and drops some. The sample carries 100,000 to 120,000 clones, 60% to 85% recorded once. What was sequenced was peripheral blood. Every receptor here comes from a woman aged 35 to 49 with acute or convalescent COVID-19.

The chain employs TRBV6-2 or TRBV6-3 and TRBJ2-5, with D uncertain. The germline CDR1 and CDR2 sequences are MNHEY and SVGEGT. This CDR3 is 14 amino acids long. Trimming removed 2 bases from V and 0 bases from J, with 7 bases in between. The DNA of the CDR3 is TGTGCCAGCAGTTACAGTGCGTACCAAGAGACCCAGTACTTC. This gives the protein CASSYSAYQETQYF.

Concerning this clone itself: An end of the junction does not agree with germline; a read error may underlie this. This chain uses TRBV19 with TRBJ1-4; 9 nucleotides match TRBD1. CDR3 length: 16 residues. Germline values: CDR1 LNHDA, CDR2 SQIVND (reference sequence). The CDR3 DNA reads as TGTGCCAGTAGTATCGGGGACAGGGTCTCTAAAGAAAAACTGTTTTTT. This gives the protein CASSIGDRVSKEKLFF. Full variable domain (missing parts from reference TRBV19 and TRBJ1-4): DGGITQSPKYLFRKEGQNVTLSCEQNLNHDAMYWYRQDPGQGLRLIYYSQIVNDFQKGDIAEGYSVSREKKESFPLTVTSAQKNPTAFYLCASSIGDRVSKEKLFFGSGTQLSVL.